Shown below are 5 T cell receptor beta chains from a single sample sequenced in a study of identical twins. TCRdb re-called the 5' RACE reads through MiXCR, storing one row per CDR3 protein. Of some 600,000 distinct CDR3 sequences in the sample, about 7.6% were seen once. In addition, the sample was reused for a study of yellow fever vaccine responses in identical twins.

Specimen: PBMCs. Receptors were obtained from a woman under 30 in good health.

This clonotype was picked up many times. The CDR3 bases are TGCGCCAGCAGCTTAAAGACAGGGGGCAACACCGGGGAGCTGTTTTTT. It translates to CASSLKTGGNTGELFF. The rearrangement joins TRBV5-1 to TRBJ2-2; 10 bases line up with TRBD1. The CDR3 spans 16 residues. Germline CDR1 SGHRS, CDR2 YFSETQ. Trimming at V came to 2 bases and at J to 2 bases, leaving 3 bases not matched to a gene.

This clonotype was seen a handful of times. This chain joins TRBV6-2 or TRBV6-3 and TRBJ1-5, with D uncertain. This CDR3 spans 13 amino acids. Trimming removed 8 bases from V and 0 bases from J, with 8 bases in between. The germline V gene has CDR1 MNHEY and CDR2 SVGEGT. The CDR3 here is CASERGSNQPQHF. As DNA, the CDR3 is TGTGCCAGCGAACGGGGTAGCAATCAGCCCCAGCATTTT.

This rearrangement joins TRBV12-3 or TRBV12-4 to TRBJ2-1; 7 positions agree with TRBD2. V shed 3 bases, J shed 4 bases, and the junction held 3 bases outside the gene matches. This CDR3 spans 14 amino acids. The CDR3 DNA sequence: TGTGCCAGCAGTTTTACTAGCGCATACAATGAGCAGTTCTTC. Translated: CASSFTSAYNEQFF.

This clonotype has just a few counts. The rearrangement links TRBV7-8 to TRBJ2-7; 15 bases agree with TRBD2. V was pared by 5 bases and J by 2 bases, with 13 bases of the junction left unmatched. Germline V gives CDR1 SGHVS, CDR2 FQNEAQ. This CDR3 is built from 19 residues. CDR3 DNA sequence: TGTGCCAGCAGCAGACGGACTAGCGGGAGGGCGCAGGGGACCTACGAGCAGTACTTC. Its translation: CASSRRTSGRAQGTYEQYF.

This clonotype was seen many times. This rearrangement joins TRBV12-3 or TRBV12-4 to TRBJ2-2; D may be TRBD2 (6 bases). V dropped 10 bases and J dropped 6 bases, with 15 bases sitting between them. The CDR3 spans 13 residues. The CDR3 reads CATSSGGAGELFF. The CDR3, as DNA: TGTGCCACCTCGAGCGGAGGGGCCGGGGAGCTGTTTTTT.